This TCR beta chain was obtained from a study of shared clonotypes between healthy human individuals. Whole-study context: In total, the donors were a couple of women and three men aged 18 to 49.

Terminally differentiated effector memory CD45RA+ cells were excluded by CCR7 positive selection of CD45RO-negative cells. Donors were healthy HIV-negative adults without recently reported acute infections or vaccinations. V lost 0 bases and J 5 bases, leaving 6 bases between the germline ends. The CDR3 covers 13 residues. Germline V gene sequence: CDR1 SGDLS, CDR2 YYNGEE. Clones were sequenced by immunoSEQ multiplex PCR, and TCRdb holds only the in-frame ones, with some missing. The sample gives about 2.1 million clones, 85% to 95% of which show up once; around 1.7% is in the top ten. The receptor was derived from a man between 18 and 35 years old in good health. Some clones in this sample may be carry-over from other donors' samples. The rearrangement links TRBV9 to TRBJ2-1, with no clear D. The specimen was naive CD8+ T cells from PBMCs. Here the CDR3 reads CASSVAYHNEQFF. In DNA form, the CDR3 reads TGTGCCAGCAGCGTAGCGTACCACAATGAGCAGTTCTTC.